A single sample is the source of the 10 T cell receptor beta chains below, sequenced in a study of cytomegalovirus exposure and HLA in healthy donors. Produced via immunoSEQ multiplex PCR; TCRdb's table is partial and in-frame only. Of approximately 82,000 clones listed, 85% to 95% were seen once; the top ten hold around 0.69%. The sample consisted of PBMCs. The receptors originated from a woman in her late teens or twenties in good health and CMV-seronegative.

This clone was picked up one time. The chain couples TRBV29-1 to TRBJ2-3; a possible D gene is TRBD2 (5 bases). The CDR3 loop spans 14 amino acids. Germline assignment: CDR1 SQVTM and CDR2 ANQGSEA. V was clipped by 7 bases and J by 0 bases, with 14 bases between them. The CDR3 bases are TGCAGCGCAGAGAGAGCGGCTAGCACAGATACGCAGTATTTT. Translation: CSAERAASTDTQYF.

V usage is TRBV2 and J usage is TRBJ1-1; 9 bases match TRBD1. CDR1 SNHLY and CDR2 FYNNEI come from the germline V gene. The junction had 8 bases not matched to a gene; V was cut back by 4 bases and J by 5 bases. CDR3 size: 15 residues. The CDR3 region has the DNA TGTGCCAGCAGTGTGGGGGGACAGGGTAGAACTGAAGCTTTCTTT. Translated: CASSVGGQGRTEAFF.

V usage is TRBV12-5 and J usage is TRBJ2-7; 9 nucleotides align to TRBD1. V dropped 0 bases and J dropped 4; count of bases not matched to a gene: 7. The length of the CDR3 is 16 residues. CDR1 is LGHNT, CDR2 FRNRAP, per germline. CDR3 DNA: TGTGCTAGTGGTTTGGTACTGGGGGACAGGGTTTACGAGCAGTACTTC. This gives the protein CASGLVLGDRVYEQYF.

The genes are TRBV27 and TRBJ2-7; a weak D match, TRBD1 (6 bases). The V end was cut by 3 bases, the J end by 0 bases, with 15 bases between. Germline V gene sequence: CDR1 MNHEY, CDR2 SMNVEV (reference sequence). The CDR3 runs to 16 residues. The CDR3 here is CASSFRQAGFSYEQYF. The CDR3 DNA sequence: TGTGCCAGCAGTTTTCGACAGGCAGGGTTCTCCTACGAGCAGTACTTC.

V gene TRBV6-6 combines with J gene TRBJ2-7; maybe TRBD2 (6 bases). The germline V gene has CDR1 MNHNY and CDR2 SVGAGI (reference sequence). The CDR3 extends over 14 amino acids. V shed 5 bases and J shed 9 bases, with 20 bases lying between them. The CDR3 is CASSKSGEVRGQYF. CDR3 coding DNA: TGTGCCAGCAGTAAGAGTGGGGAGGTACGCGGGCAGTACTTC.

This sequence joins TRBV7-9 and TRBJ1-3; D is uncertain. Trimming cost V 7 bases and J 0 bases, with 10 bases left between them. The CDR3 is made up of 14 amino acids. Germline V gene lookup returns CDR1 SEHNR and CDR2 FQNEAQ (reference sequence). CDR3 amino acids: CASNNRISGNTIYF. The CDR3 DNA reads TGTGCCAGCAATAACAGAATCTCTGGAAACACCATATATTTT.

The sample holds one count of this clone. The J gene is TRBJ1-1, the V gene TRBV27; D is undetermined. Deletions cut 4 bases from V and 1 base from J, with 7 bases between. Per germline, CDR1 MNHEY and CDR2 SMNVEV (reference sequence). The CDR3 sequence is 13 residues long. In DNA, the CDR3 is TGTGCCAGCAGTTCTCGGGAGAACACTGAAGCTTTCTTT. This encodes CASSSRENTEAFF.

This CDR3 is CASSLANTGVRGYTF. In nucleotides, the CDR3 is TGCGCCAGCAGCTTGGCCAACACAGGGGTGCGTGGCTACACCTTC. This sequence joins TRBV5-1 and TRBJ1-2; 7 bases line up with TRBD1. CDR1 and CDR2 (germline): SGHRS, YFSETQ. CDR3 length: 15 amino acids. Trimming cost V 0 bases and J 7 bases; bases outside gene matches: 9.

The chain combines TRBV19 with TRBJ2-5, with D possibly TRBD2 on 6 matching bases. The ends were cut back, 3 bases at V and 5 bases at J, with 13 bases in the middle. The germline CDR1 and CDR2 sequences are LNHDA and SQIVND (reference sequence). The length of the CDR3 is 14 residues. CDR3 nucleotides: TGTGCCAGTAGTATTTCACTAGCCGTGGAGACCCAGTACTTC. Its protein is CASSISLAVETQYF.

CDR3 in DNA: TGTGCCAGCAGCCAAGATAGGAGGCTAGCGGAGCCCTACGAGCAGTACTTC. This codes for CASSQDRRLAEPYEQYF. This chain uses TRBV14 with TRBJ2-7; 7 bases agree with TRBD2. The germline gives CDR1 SGHDN, CDR2 FVKESK. Trimming at V came to 0 bases and at J to 2 bases, leaving 10 bases not matched to a gene. This CDR3 is built from 17 residues.